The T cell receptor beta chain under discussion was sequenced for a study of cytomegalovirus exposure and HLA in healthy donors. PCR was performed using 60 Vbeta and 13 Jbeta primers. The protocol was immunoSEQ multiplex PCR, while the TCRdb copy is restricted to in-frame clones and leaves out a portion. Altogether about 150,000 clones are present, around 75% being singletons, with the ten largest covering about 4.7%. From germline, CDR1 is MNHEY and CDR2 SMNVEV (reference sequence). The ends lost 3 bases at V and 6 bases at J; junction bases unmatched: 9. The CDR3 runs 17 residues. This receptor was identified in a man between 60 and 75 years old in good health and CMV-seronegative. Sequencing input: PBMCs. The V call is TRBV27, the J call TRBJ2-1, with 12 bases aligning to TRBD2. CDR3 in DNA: TGTGCCAGCAGTTTCTCCCACGGACTAGCGGGGACCAATGAGCAGTTCTTC. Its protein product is CASSFSHGLAGTNEQFF.